The clone carrying this TCR beta chain was seen at least ten times. Its antigen is not known. The data were taken from a study of T cells in Graves' hyperthyroidism and ophthalmopathy. General observations from the study: Among thyroid clonotypes expanded above 0.001, most also appeared in blood.

RNA transcripts were the template for amplifying TCR beta CDR3 regions. With the HTBI primer set, the TCR CDR3 went through a first round of RT-PCR. TCRdb used MiXCR to reprocess the multiplex PCR reads, holding one entry per CDR3 protein. The repertoire holds 530,000 or so distinct CDR3 sequences, with 15% to 20% as singletons. Clinical Activity Scores of at least 3, NOSPECS grades of at least 4 and durations under 3 months characterized ophthalmopathy patients. Exclusion criteria comprised uncontrolled infection, other autoimmune disease, pregnancy or lactation. Diagnosis rested on symptoms, serum thyroxine and TRAb, thyroid ultrasound, and orbital computed tomography. Trimming pared 4 bases from V and 2 bases from J, leaving 12 bases between. Germline V CDR1 and CDR2: SGHDT, YYEEEE. The CDR3 totals 14 residues.

The material sequenced was blood. The chain links TRBV5-6 to TRBJ2-5; D call uncertain. This TCR derives from a woman aged 18-29 years with Graves' ophthalmopathy. The CDR3 is CASSAPQGQETQYF. The CDR3 DNA is TGTGCCAGCAGCGCGCCACAAGGACAAGAGACCCAGTACTTC.